The clone carrying this T cell receptor beta chain was recorded a few times. The trim removed 0 bases at V and 7 bases at J, leaving 8 bases unmatched. The CDR3 covers 16 residues. CDR1 is LGHDT and CDR2 is YNNKEL in the germline V gene (reference sequence). The data were obtained in a study of regulatory T cells in long-lasting Graves disease. With iRepertoire HTBI primers and Arm-PCR of CDR3 regions, TCR beta libraries were built. TCRdb fed the multiplex PCR reads into MiXCR, producing one record per CDR3 protein. The sample shows roughly 500,000 distinct CDR3 sequences, approximately 13% of them seen only once. This sample's time point: newly diagnosed GD, antithyroid drugs for less than 3 months. Researchers made the TCR library from RNA that was extracted from PBMCs. These data were likewise used in another study, on T cells in Graves' hyperthyroidism and ophthalmopathy.

The rearrangement links TRBV3-1 to TRBJ2-1, with TRBD2 matching over 8 bases. The clonotype originates from a man between 25 and 39 years old with Graves disease. Sequences were derived from peripheral blood mononuclear cells (PBMCs), sampled at new diagnosis, from a patient treated with antithyroid drugs. CDR3 DNA: TGTGCCAGCAGCCAAGATTGGCAGCGGGAGAATAATGAGCAGTTCTTC. Amino acids: CASSQDWQRENNEQFF.